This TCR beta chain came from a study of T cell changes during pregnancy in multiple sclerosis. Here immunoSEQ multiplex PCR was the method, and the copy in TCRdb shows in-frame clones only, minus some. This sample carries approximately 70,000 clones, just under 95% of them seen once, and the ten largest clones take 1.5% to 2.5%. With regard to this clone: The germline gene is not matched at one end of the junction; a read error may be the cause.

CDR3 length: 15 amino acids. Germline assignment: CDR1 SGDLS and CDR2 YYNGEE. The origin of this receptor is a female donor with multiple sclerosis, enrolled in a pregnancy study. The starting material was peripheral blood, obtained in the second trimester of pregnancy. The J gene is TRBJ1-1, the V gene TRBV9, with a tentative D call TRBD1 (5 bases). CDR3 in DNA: TGTGCCAGCAACGTAGCCTCGGGACTCGACACTGAAGCTTTCTTT. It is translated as CASNVASGLDTEAFF.